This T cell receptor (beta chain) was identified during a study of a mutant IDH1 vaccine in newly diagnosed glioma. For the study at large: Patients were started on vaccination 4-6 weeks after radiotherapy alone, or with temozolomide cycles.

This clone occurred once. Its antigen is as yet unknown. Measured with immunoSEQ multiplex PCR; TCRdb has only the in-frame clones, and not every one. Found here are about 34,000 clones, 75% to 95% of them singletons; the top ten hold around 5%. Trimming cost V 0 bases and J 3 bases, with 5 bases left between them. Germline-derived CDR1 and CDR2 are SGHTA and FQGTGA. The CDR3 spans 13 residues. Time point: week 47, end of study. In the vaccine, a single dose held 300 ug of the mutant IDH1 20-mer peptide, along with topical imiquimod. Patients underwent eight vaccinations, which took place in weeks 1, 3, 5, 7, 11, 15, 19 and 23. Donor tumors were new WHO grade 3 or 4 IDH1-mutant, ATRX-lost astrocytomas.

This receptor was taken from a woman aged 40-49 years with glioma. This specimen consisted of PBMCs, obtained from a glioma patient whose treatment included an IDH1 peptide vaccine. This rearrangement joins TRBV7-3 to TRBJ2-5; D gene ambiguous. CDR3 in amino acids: CASSLTREETQYF. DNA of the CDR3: TGTGCCAGCAGCTTAACAAGGGAAGAGACCCAGTACTTC.